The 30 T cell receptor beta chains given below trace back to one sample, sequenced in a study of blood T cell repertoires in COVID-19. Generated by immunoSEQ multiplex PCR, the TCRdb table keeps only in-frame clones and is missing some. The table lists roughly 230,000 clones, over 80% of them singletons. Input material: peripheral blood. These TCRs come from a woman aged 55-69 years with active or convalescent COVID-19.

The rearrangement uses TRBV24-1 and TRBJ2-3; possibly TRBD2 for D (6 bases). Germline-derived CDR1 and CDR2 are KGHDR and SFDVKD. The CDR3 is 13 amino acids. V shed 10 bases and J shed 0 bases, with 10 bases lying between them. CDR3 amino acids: CATGLPSTDTQYF. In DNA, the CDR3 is TGTGCCACGGGACTTCCTAGCACAGATACGCAGTATTTT.

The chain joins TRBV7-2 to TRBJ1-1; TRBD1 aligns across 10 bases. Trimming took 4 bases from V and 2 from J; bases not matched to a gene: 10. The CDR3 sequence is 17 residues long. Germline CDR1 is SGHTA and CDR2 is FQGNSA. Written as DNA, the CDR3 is TGTGCCAGCAGCTCCTTCCCGGGACAGGGGATAAACACTGAAGCTTTCTTT. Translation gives CASSSFPGQGINTEAFF.

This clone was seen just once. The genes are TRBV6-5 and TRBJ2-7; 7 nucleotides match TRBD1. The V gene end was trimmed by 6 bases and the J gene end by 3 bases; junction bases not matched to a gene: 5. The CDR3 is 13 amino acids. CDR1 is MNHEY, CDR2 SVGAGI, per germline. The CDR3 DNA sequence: TGTGCCAGCAGGGAGGACAGGTACTACGAGCAGTACGTC. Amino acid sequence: CASREDRYYEQYV.

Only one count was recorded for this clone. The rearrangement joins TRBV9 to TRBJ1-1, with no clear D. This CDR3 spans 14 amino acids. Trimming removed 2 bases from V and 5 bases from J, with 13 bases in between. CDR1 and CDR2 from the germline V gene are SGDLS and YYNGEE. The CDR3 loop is CASSVREAITEAFF. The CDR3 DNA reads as TGTGCCAGCAGCGTTAGAGAAGCAATAACTGAAGCTTTCTTT.

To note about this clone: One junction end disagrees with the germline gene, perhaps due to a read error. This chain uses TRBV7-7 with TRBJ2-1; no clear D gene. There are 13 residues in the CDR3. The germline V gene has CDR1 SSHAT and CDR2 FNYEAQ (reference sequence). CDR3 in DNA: TGTGCTAGCAGCGCGGTCTTTGGGAATGAGCAGTTCTTC. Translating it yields CASSAVFGNEQFF.

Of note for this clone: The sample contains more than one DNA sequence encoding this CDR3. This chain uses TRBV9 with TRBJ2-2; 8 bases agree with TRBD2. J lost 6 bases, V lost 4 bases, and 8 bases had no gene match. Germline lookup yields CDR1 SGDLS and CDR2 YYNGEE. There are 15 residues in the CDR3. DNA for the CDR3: TGTGCCAGCAGCTACGCGGGACTAGAATCCGGGGAGCTGTTTTTT. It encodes CASSYAGLESGELFF.

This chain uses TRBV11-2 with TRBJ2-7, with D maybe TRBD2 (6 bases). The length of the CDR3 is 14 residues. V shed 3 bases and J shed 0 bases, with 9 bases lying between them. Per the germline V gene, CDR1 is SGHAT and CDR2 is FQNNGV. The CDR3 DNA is TGTGCCAGCAGCTTTGCGGGGAGCTCCTACGAGCAGTACTTC. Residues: CASSFAGSSYEQYF.

This CDR3 reads CASSERGSADTQYF. The CDR3 DNA is TGTGCCAGCAGTGAAAGGGGGAGTGCGGATACGCAGTATTTT. The V gene is TRBV6-1, the J gene TRBJ2-3, with D perhaps TRBD1 (6 bases). The CDR3 spans 14 residues. Trimming shortened V by 2 bases and J by 6 bases, and 12 bases separated the two germline ends. The germline V gene encodes CDR1 MNHNS and CDR2 SASEGT.

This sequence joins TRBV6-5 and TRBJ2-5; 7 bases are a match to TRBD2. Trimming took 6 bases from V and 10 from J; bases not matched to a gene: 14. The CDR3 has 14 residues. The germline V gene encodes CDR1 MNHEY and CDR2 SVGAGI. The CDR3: CASRLPMDGGVQYF. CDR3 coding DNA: TGTGCCAGCAGGCTGCCCATGGATGGGGGGGTCCAGTACTTC.

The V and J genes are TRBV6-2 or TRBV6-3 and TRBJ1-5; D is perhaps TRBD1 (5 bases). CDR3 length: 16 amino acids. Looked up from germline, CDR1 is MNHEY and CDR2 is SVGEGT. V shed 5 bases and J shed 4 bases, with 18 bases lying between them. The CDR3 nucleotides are TGTGCCAGCAGTGACGCTATACGGCAGGGAAATCAGCCCCAGCATTTT. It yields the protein CASSDAIRQGNQPQHF.

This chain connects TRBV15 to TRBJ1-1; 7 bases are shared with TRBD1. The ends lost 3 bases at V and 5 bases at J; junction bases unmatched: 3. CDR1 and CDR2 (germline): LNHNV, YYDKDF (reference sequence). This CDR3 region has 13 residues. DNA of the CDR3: TGTGCCACCAGCAGGGGGACAGATACTGAAGCTTTCTTT. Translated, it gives CATSRGTDTEAFF.

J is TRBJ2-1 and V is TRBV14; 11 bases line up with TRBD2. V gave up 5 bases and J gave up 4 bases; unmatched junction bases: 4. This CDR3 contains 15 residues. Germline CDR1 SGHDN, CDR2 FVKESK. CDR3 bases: TGTGCCAGCAGCTTCGGGACTAGCGGTTACAATGAGCAGTTCTTC. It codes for CASSFGTSGYNEQFF.

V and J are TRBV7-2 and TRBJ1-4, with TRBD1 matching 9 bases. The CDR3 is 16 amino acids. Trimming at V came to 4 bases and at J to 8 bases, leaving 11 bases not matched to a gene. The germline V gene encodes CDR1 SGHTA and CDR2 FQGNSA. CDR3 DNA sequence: TGTGCCAGCAGCTCGGGACAGGGAGTGAGAGGAGAAAAACTGTTTTTT. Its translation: CASSSGQGVRGEKLFF.

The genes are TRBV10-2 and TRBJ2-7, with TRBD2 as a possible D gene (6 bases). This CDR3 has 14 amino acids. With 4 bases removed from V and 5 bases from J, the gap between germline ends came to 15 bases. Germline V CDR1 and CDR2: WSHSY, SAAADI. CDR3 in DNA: TGCGCCAGCAGTGGAGTGCGGGGCAGGGACGAGCAGTACGTC. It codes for CASSGVRGRDEQYV.

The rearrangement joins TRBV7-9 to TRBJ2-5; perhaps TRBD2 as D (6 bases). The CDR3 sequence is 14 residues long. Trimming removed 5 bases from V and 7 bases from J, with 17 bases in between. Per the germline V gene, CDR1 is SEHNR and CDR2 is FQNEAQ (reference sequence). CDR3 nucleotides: TGTGCCAGCAGCCAGCTAGCGTCGATTGGGACCCAGTACTTC. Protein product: CASSQLASIGTQYF.

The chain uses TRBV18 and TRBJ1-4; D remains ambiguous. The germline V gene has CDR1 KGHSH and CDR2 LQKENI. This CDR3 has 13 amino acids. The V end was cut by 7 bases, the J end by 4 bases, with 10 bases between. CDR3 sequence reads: CASCRGNNEKLFF. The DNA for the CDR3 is TGTGCCAGCTGCCGGGGAAATAATGAAAAACTGTTTTTT.

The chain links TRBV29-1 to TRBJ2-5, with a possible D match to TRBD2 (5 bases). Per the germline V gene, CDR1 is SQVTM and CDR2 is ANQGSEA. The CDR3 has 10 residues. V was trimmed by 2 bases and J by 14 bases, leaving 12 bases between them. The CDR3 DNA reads TGCAGCGTTGAATCCGGGGTATCTTACTTC. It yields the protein CSVESGVSYF.

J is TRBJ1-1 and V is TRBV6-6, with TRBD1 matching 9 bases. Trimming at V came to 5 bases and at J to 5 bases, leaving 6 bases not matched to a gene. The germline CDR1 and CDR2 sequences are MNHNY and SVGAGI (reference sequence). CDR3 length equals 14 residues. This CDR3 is CASSPDRGNTEAFF. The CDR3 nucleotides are TGTGCCAGCAGTCCTGACAGGGGGAATACTGAAGCTTTCTTT.

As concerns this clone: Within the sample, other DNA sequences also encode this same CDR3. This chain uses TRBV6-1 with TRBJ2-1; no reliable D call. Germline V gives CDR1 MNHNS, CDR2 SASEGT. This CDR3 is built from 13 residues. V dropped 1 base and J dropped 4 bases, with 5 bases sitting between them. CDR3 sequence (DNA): TGTGCCAGCAGTGAAGGGCCTTACAATGAGCAGTTCTTC. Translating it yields CASSEGPYNEQFF.

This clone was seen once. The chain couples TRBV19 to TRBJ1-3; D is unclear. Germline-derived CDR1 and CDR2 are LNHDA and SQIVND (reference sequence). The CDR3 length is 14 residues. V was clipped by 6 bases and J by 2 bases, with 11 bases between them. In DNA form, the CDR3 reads TGTGCCAGTAGATTCGGTGAAGCTGGAAACACCATATATTTT. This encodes CASRFGEAGNTIYF.

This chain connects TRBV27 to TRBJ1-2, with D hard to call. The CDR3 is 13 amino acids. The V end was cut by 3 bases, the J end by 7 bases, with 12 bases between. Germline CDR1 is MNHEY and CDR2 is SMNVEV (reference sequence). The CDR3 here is CASSLGGGVGYTF. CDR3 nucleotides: TGTGCCAGCAGTTTGGGAGGTGGGGTTGGCTACACCTTC.

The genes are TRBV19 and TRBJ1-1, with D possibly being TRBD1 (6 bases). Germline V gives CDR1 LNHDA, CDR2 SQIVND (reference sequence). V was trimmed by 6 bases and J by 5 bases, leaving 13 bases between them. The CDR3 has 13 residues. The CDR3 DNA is TGTGCCAGTAGAACAGGGATCCCAACTGAAGCTTTCTTT. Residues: CASRTGIPTEAFF.

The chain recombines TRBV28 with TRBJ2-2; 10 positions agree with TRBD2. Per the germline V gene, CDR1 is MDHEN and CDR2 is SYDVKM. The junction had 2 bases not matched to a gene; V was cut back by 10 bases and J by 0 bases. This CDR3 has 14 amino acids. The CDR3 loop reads CATTSGTNTGELFF. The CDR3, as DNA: TGTGCCACCACTAGCGGGACGAACACCGGGGAGCTGTTTTTT.

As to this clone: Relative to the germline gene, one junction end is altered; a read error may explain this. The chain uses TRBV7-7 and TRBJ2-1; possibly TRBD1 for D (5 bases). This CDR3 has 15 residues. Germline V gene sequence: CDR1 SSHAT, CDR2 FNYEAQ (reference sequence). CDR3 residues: CASSLGQGIYNEQFF. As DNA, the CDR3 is TGTGCTAGCAGCTTAGGGCAGGGAATATACAATGAGCAGTTCTTC.

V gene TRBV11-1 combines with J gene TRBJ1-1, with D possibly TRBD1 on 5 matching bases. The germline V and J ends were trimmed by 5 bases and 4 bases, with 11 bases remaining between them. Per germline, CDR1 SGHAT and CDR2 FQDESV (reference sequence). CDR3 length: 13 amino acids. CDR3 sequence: CASSQGLPTEAFF. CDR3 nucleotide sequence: TGTGCCAGCAGCCAGGGCCTCCCCACTGAAGCTTTCTTT.

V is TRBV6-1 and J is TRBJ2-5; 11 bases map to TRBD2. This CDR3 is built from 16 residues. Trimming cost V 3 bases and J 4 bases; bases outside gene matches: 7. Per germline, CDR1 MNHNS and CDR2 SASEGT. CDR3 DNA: TGTGCCAGCAGTGAGAGACTAGCGGGGACCGGAGAGACCCAGTACTTC. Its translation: CASSERLAGTGETQYF.

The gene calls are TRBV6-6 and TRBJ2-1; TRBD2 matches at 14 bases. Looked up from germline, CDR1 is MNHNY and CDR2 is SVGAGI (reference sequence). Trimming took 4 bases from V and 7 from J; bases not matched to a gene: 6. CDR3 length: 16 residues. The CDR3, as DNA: TGTGCCAGCAGTTTCATTCGGACTAGCGGGAGGAATGAGCAGTTCTTC. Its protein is CASSFIRTSGRNEQFF.

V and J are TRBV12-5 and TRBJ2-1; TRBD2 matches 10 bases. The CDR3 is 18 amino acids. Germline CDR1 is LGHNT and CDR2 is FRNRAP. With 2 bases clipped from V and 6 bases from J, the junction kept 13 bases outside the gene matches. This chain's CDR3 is CASGLRYLAGVAGNEQFF. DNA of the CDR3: TGTGCTAGTGGTTTGCGATATCTAGCGGGAGTGGCGGGCAATGAGCAGTTCTTC.

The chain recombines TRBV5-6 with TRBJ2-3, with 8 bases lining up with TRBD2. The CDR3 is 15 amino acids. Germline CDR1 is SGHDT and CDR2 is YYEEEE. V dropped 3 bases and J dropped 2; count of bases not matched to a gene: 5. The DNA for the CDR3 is TGTGCCAGCAGCTGGACTAGCCTAGTCACAGATACGCAGTATTTT. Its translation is CASSWTSLVTDTQYF.

The CDR3 coding sequence is TGCAGCGCTAGGACAGGGGGACACACTGAAGCTTTCTTT. Protein: CSARTGGHTEAFF. V is TRBV29-1 and J is TRBJ1-1, with 10 bases identical to TRBD1. Per germline, CDR1 SQVTM and CDR2 ANQGSEA. V was clipped by 7 bases and J by 3 bases; unmatched bases: 5. The CDR3 loop spans 13 amino acids.